The 25 T cell receptor beta chains presented below share a single source sample, sequenced in a study of breast tumors, draining lymph nodes, adjacent tissues. TCRdb fed the multiplex PCR reads into MiXCR, producing one record per CDR3 protein. The data contain more than 100,000 distinct CDR3 sequences, approximately 20% of them singletons. The lymph nodes were axillary draining lymph nodes from breast cancer patients. Material: axillary lymph node tissue. The receptor set was obtained from a female donor with breast cancer. Some clones in this sample may be carry-over from other donors' samples.

This clonotype has a count of ten or more. This chain connects TRBV7-2 to TRBJ2-7, with 7 bases matching TRBD2. This CDR3 region has 16 residues. V dropped 1 base and J dropped 4; count of bases not matched to a gene: 10. Germline V gene data show CDR1 as SGHTA and CDR2 as FQGNSA. CDR3 DNA sequence: TGTGCCAGCAGCTTAGTCGGGGGGAGGGTCCTTTACGAGCAGTACTTC. It encodes CASSLVGGRVLYEQYF.

This clonotype occurred many times. V is TRBV7-6 and J is TRBJ1-4; TRBD1 matches 8 bases. The CDR3 length is 15 residues. Germline CDR1 is SGHVS and CDR2 is FNYEAQ. V dropped 5 bases and J dropped 8; count of bases not matched to a gene: 10. The CDR3 bases are TGTGCCAGCAGCACAAGGGACAGGTCAGAGGAAAAACTGTTTTTT. It is translated as CASSTRDRSEEKLFF.

As regards this clonotype: A much larger clone differs from this one at a single base, so this may be a read error. The V and J genes are TRBV6-2 or TRBV6-3 and TRBJ2-5, with 7 bases fitting TRBD2. Germline V gene lookup returns CDR1 MNHEY and CDR2 SVGEGT. This CDR3 is 14 amino acids long. The CDR3 nucleotides read TGTGCCAGCAGTTACGGCCTAGCGGTAAAGACCCAGCACTTC. This codes for CASSYGLAVKTQHF.

This clonotype has at least ten counts. The chain employs TRBV12-3 or TRBV12-4 and TRBJ2-3; D may match TRBD1 or TRBD2 (6 bases each). The CDR3 length is 13 residues. CDR3 DNA: TGTGCTCTCGGAGGGGGAGTTGGAGATACGCAGTATTTT. Its protein is CALGGGVGDTQYF.

The table lists this clonotype with many counts. The rearrangement joins TRBV11-2 to TRBJ2-7, with TRBD2 matching 8 bases. In germline, CDR1 is SGHAT, CDR2 FQNNGV. Trimming removed 1 base from V and 0 bases from J; junction bases left unmatched: 2. There are 15 residues in the CDR3. This chain's CDR3 is CASSLAGGPSYEQYF. CDR3 bases: TGTGCCAGCAGCTTAGCGGGAGGGCCCTCCTACGAGCAGTACTTC.

This clonotype was seen ten or more times. The chain joins TRBV6-5 to TRBJ1-5, with D perhaps matching TRBD1 (6 bases). The germline V gene has CDR1 MNHEY and CDR2 SVGAGI. CDR3 length equals 14 residues. V was cut by 8 bases and J by 7 bases, with 18 bases left in between. The CDR3 spells CASGTRGARQPQHF. CDR3 bases: TGTGCCAGCGGGACACGGGGGGCGCGACAGCCCCAGCATTTT.

This clonotype has at least ten counts. The gene calls are TRBV5-1 and TRBJ1-2; TRBD1 agrees at 7 bases. V was pared by 0 bases and J by 7 bases, with 6 bases of the junction left unmatched. Germline CDR1 and CDR2: SGHRS and YFSETQ. The CDR3 spans 14 residues. The CDR3 is CASSLDGQVGGYTF. In DNA, the CDR3 is TGCGCCAGCAGCTTGGACGGACAGGTTGGTGGCTACACCTTC.

With respect to this clonotype: Possible read error: a much larger clone is one base away. CDR3 sequence: CASSVARSPGANVLTF. The CDR3 bases are TGTGCCAGCAGCGTAGCTAGGAGCCCTGGGGCCAACGTCCTGACTTTC. This sequence joins TRBV9 and TRBJ2-6, with D unclear. The V and J ends lost 0 bases and 2 bases respectively, with 9 bases between them. The CDR3 runs to 16 residues. The germline V gene has CDR1 SGDLS and CDR2 YYNGEE.

This clonotype was found many times. This sequence joins TRBV11-1 and TRBJ2-7; 7 bases are shared with TRBD2. V lost 1 base and J lost 2; bases outside the gene matches: 5. From germline, CDR1 is SGHAT and CDR2 FQDESV (reference sequence). The CDR3 runs 15 residues. The CDR3: CASSLEAGRTYEQYF. In DNA form, the CDR3 reads TGTGCCAGCAGCTTAGAAGCGGGAAGAACCTACGAGCAGTACTTC.

This clonotype occurred many times. The rearrangement uses TRBV14 and TRBJ2-1; TRBD2 aligns across 9 bases. Germline CDR1 and CDR2: SGHDN and FVKESK. The junction had 6 bases not matched to a gene; V was cut back by 2 bases and J by 4 bases. This CDR3 has 16 amino acids. CDR3 DNA: TGTGCCAGCAGCCAATTGAGCGGGAGGCCTTACAATGAGCAGTTCTTC. It yields the protein CASSQLSGRPYNEQFF.

This clonotype has ten or more counts. The chain employs TRBV30 and TRBJ1-3, with 10 bases identical to TRBD1. The V gene end was trimmed by 1 base and the J gene end by 6 bases; junction bases not matched to a gene: 6. This CDR3 is 15 amino acids long. Germline CDR1 GTSNPN, CDR2 SVGIG (reference sequence). This CDR3 is CAWSGDRGLENTIYF. CDR3 in DNA: TGTGCCTGGAGTGGGGACAGGGGCTTGGAAAACACCATATATTTT.

Concerning this clonotype itself: A much more abundant neighbour one base away suggests this may be a read error. This chain connects TRBV12-3 or TRBV12-4 to TRBJ2-1; 7 nucleotides match TRBD1. The CDR3 covers 14 residues. The CDR3 sequence: CASKATGFNNEQLF. CDR3 bases: TGTGCCAGCAAGGCGACAGGGTTTAACAATGAGCAGCTCTTC.

This clonotype was counted many times. The V gene is TRBV20-1, the J gene TRBJ2-1, with D perhaps matching TRBD2 (5 bases). Between the trimmed V and J ends, which lost 2 bases and 8 bases, there was a span of 19 bases. Germline lookup yields CDR1 DFQATT and CDR2 SNEGSKA (reference sequence). This CDR3 region has 15 residues. The chain's CDR3 is CSARPLGQSLDEQFF. CDR3 in DNA: TGCAGTGCTAGACCACTAGGTCAATCCTTAGATGAGCAGTTCTTC.

This clonotype was observed at least ten times. The chain carries TRBV6-4 and TRBJ2-3; no definite D call. CDR3 length equals 16 residues. Germline CDR1 reads MRHNA; CDR2 reads SNTAGT. V dropped 6 bases and J dropped 2 bases, with 18 bases sitting between them. CDR3 sequence: CASSPHADRLTDTQYF. CDR3 coding DNA: TGTGCCAGCAGCCCTCACGCGGACCGTCTCACAGATACGCAGTATTTT.

In this sample, this clonotype turned up many times. The chain links TRBV29-1 to TRBJ2-1; TRBD2 aligns across 12 bases. Germline V gene lookup returns CDR1 SQVTM and CDR2 ANQGSEA. The CDR3 is 15 amino acids. V lost 5 bases and J lost 8; bases outside the gene matches: 10. CDR3 in amino acids: CSVQTSGSSIYEQFF. For the CDR3, the DNA is TGCAGCGTTCAGACTAGCGGGAGTTCAATCTATGAGCAGTTCTTC.

In this sample, this clonotype turned up many times. The chain recombines TRBV24-1 with TRBJ2-5; TRBD1 matches at 7 bases. The CDR3 runs to 14 residues. V shed 3 bases and J 6 bases; nucleotides not matched to a gene: 6. CDR1 is KGHDR, CDR2 SFDVKD, per germline. The CDR3: CATSDPGTVKTQYF. CDR3 DNA: TGTGCCACCAGTGATCCCGGGACAGTGAAGACCCAGTACTTC.

This clonotype was recorded many times. The V call is TRBV30, the J call TRBJ2-1, with D maybe TRBD1 (5 bases). The CDR3 runs to 12 residues. Germline V CDR1 and CDR2: GTSNPN, SVGIG (reference sequence). Trimming took off 4 bases at V and 11 bases at J, with 15 bases between the two ends. CDR3 residues: CAWTPWGQQQFF. CDR3 DNA: TGTGCCTGGACACCCTGGGGCCAGCAGCAGTTCTTC.

Regarding this clonotype: No conserved phenylalanine or tryptophan ends this CDR3, so it is likely a read error. This sequence joins TRBV10-1 and TRBJ2-1, with a tentative D call TRBD1 (5 bases). The V end lost 6 bases, the J end lost 9 bases, and 21 bases lay between the germline ends. Germline-derived CDR1 and CDR2 are WNHNN and SYGVQD (reference sequence). The CDR3 runs 15 residues. CDR3 sequence reads: CASSGKFPSDSEQFS. CDR3 DNA sequence: TGCGCCAGCAGCGGAAAGTTCCCCTCCGACAGTGAGCAGTTCTCC.

This clonotype came up many times. This chain links TRBV27 with TRBJ1-6; unclear D gene. The CDR3 has 13 residues. CDR1 is MNHEY, CDR2 SMNVEV, per germline (reference sequence). Deletions cut 0 bases from V and 8 bases from J, with 5 bases between. CDR3 sequence: CASSLSRDSPLHF. DNA for the CDR3: TGTGCCAGCAGTTTATCCCGGGATTCACCCCTCCACTTT.

This clonotype has ten or more counts. The rearrangement joins TRBV6-2 or TRBV6-3 to TRBJ2-7, with D perhaps TRBD2 (5 bases). Germline CDR1 is MNHEY and CDR2 is SVGEGT. Trimming left V 2 bases short and J 3 bases short, with 14 bases between. CDR3 length equals 15 residues. The CDR3 DNA sequence: TGTGCCAGCAGTTACGGACGGGGAGCCTACTACGAGCAGTACTTC. It is translated as CASSYGRGAYYEQYF.

This clonotype has at least ten counts. V usage is TRBV12-3 or TRBV12-4 and J usage is TRBJ1-2; D is ambiguous. The CDR3 loop spans 11 amino acids. The V and J ends lost 6 bases and 8 bases respectively, with 10 bases between them. The CDR3 is CASRGRRGYTF. For the CDR3, the DNA is TGTGCCAGCAGGGGTCGACGAGGCTACACCTTC.

The sample holds many counts of this clonotype. The rearrangement links TRBV19 to TRBJ1-2, with TRBD1 identical over 9 bases. V lost 10 bases, J lost 3 bases, and 6 bases stayed unmatched. Germline CDR1 LNHDA, CDR2 SQIVND (reference sequence). CDR3 size: 13 residues. The CDR3 DNA reads TGTGCCACCTGGGACAGGGAGTACTATGGCTACACCTTC. This translates into CATWDREYYGYTF.

This clonotype has ten or more counts. The genes are TRBV4-1 and TRBJ1-3; D is undetermined. Trimming left V 3 bases short and J 0 bases short, with 24 bases between. The CDR3 loop spans 20 amino acids. Germline V gene lookup returns CDR1 MGHRA and CDR2 YSYEKL. The CDR3 loop reads CASSQVWRAGSSNSGNTIYF. The CDR3 region has the DNA TGCGCCAGCAGCCAGGTCTGGAGGGCCGGTTCGTCCAACTCTGGAAACACCATATATTTT.

As to this clonotype: A much larger clone lies a single base off, so this may be a read error. CDR3 in amino acids: CASSPFYEEYF. The CDR3 DNA reads TGTGCCAGCAGTCCCTTCTACGAGGAGTACTTC. The chain employs TRBV2 and TRBJ2-7; D unresolved. Germline assignment: CDR1 SNHLY and CDR2 FYNNEI. The CDR3 is 11 amino acids.

This clonotype was picked up many times. The rearrangement joins TRBV11-2 to TRBJ2-7; the match to TRBD1 covers 7 bases. There are 15 residues in the CDR3. CDR1 and CDR2 from the germline V gene are SGHAT and FQNNGV. J gave up 3 bases and V 1 base, and 6 bases lay outside the gene matches. The CDR3 region is CASSLAQGVLYEQYF. The DNA for the CDR3 is TGTGCCAGCAGCTTAGCTCAGGGGGTTCTCTACGAGCAGTACTTC.